Presented here are 32 T cell receptor beta chains from one specimen sequenced in a study of PD-1 blockade in classical Hodgkin lymphoma. Time point in this sample: cycle 4 day 1 (C4D1), after less than seven weeks of nivolumab. All trial patients relapsed after autologous stem cell transplantation. Thawed PBMCs were subjected to magnetic negative selection, which yielded isolated CD8+ T cells. Repertoires were generated with immunoSEQ multiplex PCR, while TCRdb's copy carries only in-frame clones and drops some. The repertoire consists of about 7,000 clones, with around three fifths occurring once and the leading ten covering 10%. This specimen was CD8+ T cells from blood, taken before the fourth cycle of nivolumab. These receptors all stem from a human donor with classical Hodgkin lymphoma.

This chain uses TRBV2 with TRBJ2-5, with D tentatively TRBD2 (6 bases). The CDR3 has 15 amino acids. Trimming removed 6 bases at V and 2 bases at J, with 16 bases between. In germline, CDR1 is SNHLY, CDR2 FYNNEI. In DNA form, the CDR3 reads TGTGCCAGCAGGGGCCGGGACTCCGTACAAGAGACCCAGTACTTC. As protein: CASRGRDSVQETQYF.

This clone was counted a few times. The rearrangement uses TRBV27 and TRBJ1-5; unclear D gene. Germline V gene sequence: CDR1 MNHEY, CDR2 SMNVEV (reference sequence). Trimming cost V 5 bases and J 6 bases, with 11 bases left between them. The CDR3 runs to 13 residues. CDR3 loop: CASSPFRGQPQHF. The DNA of the CDR3 is TGTGCCAGCAGTCCCTTCCGGGGTCAGCCCCAGCATTTT.

The rearrangement uses TRBV19 and TRBJ2-7; D may be TRBD1 (5 bases). In germline, CDR1 is LNHDA, CDR2 SQIVND (reference sequence). V was clipped by 1 base and J by 3 bases, with 10 bases between them. This CDR3 has 14 residues. The CDR3 region is CASSIGPGHYEQYF. CDR3 DNA sequence: TGTGCCAGTAGTATAGGTCCAGGGCACTACGAGCAGTACTTC. Using reference TRBV19 and TRBJ2-7 for the parts outside the CDR3, the full variable domain is DGGITQSPKYLFRKEGQNVTLSCEQNLNHDAMYWYRQDPGQGLRLIYYSQIVNDFQKGDIAEGYSVSREKKESFPLTVTSAQKNPTAFYLCASSIGPGHYEQYFGPGTRLTVT.

J is TRBJ1-6 and V is TRBV7-2, with D unresolved. The germline V gene encodes CDR1 SGHTA and CDR2 FQGNSA. With 5 bases removed from V and 4 bases from J, the gap between germline ends came to 6 bases. CDR3 length: 13 residues. The DNA for the CDR3 is TGTGCCAGCAGCCCCGATTATAATTCACCCCTCCACTTT. It translates to CASSPDYNSPLHF.

The gene calls are TRBV10-2 and TRBJ2-1; 9 bases map to TRBD2. Germline CDR1 WSHSY, CDR2 SAAADI. There are 15 residues in the CDR3. V dropped 3 bases and J dropped 6; count of bases not matched to a gene: 6. CDR3 loop: CASSDGREGLNEQFF. The CDR3 DNA reads TGCGCCAGCAGTGACGGGCGGGAGGGCCTCAATGAGCAGTTCTTC.

The gene calls are TRBV27 and TRBJ1-6; D is ambiguous. In germline, CDR1 is MNHEY, CDR2 SMNVEV (reference sequence). The CDR3 is 12 residues long. With 8 bases removed from V and 7 bases from J, the gap between germline ends came to 9 bases. The CDR3 reads CASGDLNSPLHF. As DNA, the CDR3 is TGTGCCAGCGGAGACCTAAATTCACCCCTCCACTTT.

The rearrangement uses TRBV7-9 and TRBJ2-7; D tentatively reads TRBD1 or TRBD2 (5 bases each). Between the trimmed V and J ends, which lost 5 bases and 1 base, there was a span of 18 bases. There are 16 residues in the CDR3. CDR1 and CDR2 from the germline V gene are SEHNR and FQNEAQ (reference sequence). The CDR3 loop is CASSTAGTLSSYEQYF. CDR3 bases: TGTGCCAGCAGCACAGCCGGGACGTTATCTTCCTACGAGCAGTACTTC.

The chain employs TRBV7-3 and TRBJ2-1; a possible D gene is TRBD2 (5 bases). CDR1 SGHTA and CDR2 FQGTGA come from the germline V gene. This CDR3 is built from 14 residues. V was pared by 2 bases and J by 0 bases, with 5 bases between. The CDR3 DNA reads TGTGCCAGCAGCTTAGGGAGCTCCTACAATGAGCAGTTCTTC. This gives the protein CASSLGSSYNEQFF.

The chain recombines TRBV6-1 with TRBJ1-1, with D maybe TRBD1 (6 bases). Germline lookup yields CDR1 MNHNS and CDR2 SASEGT. The CDR3 has 13 amino acids. V was cut by 6 bases and J by 0 bases, with 8 bases left in between. CDR3 residues: CASREGVNTEAFF. CDR3 bases: TGTGCCAGCAGGGAGGGGGTGAACACTGAAGCTTTCTTT.

This clone is judged medium-sized. The chain combines TRBV11-3 with TRBJ2-2, with a possible D match to TRBD2 (6 bases). Between the trimmed V and J ends, which lost 6 bases and 4 bases, there was a span of 6 bases. Germline V gene lookup returns CDR1 SGHNT and CDR2 YENEEA. This CDR3 region has 12 residues. The CDR3 protein is CASRGGTGELFF. As DNA, the CDR3 is TGTGCCAGCAGGGGGGGCACCGGGGAGCTGTTTTTT.

Here the CDR3 reads CASASSSYNEQFF. The CDR3 bases are TGTGCCAGCGCATCTAGCTCCTACAATGAGCAGTTCTTC. The rearrangement uses TRBV6-5 and TRBJ2-1; D remains unclear. The germline CDR1 and CDR2 sequences are MNHEY and SVGAGI. The CDR3 totals 13 residues. V was trimmed by 8 bases and J by 0 bases, leaving 8 bases between them.

V and J are TRBV19 and TRBJ2-1; a weak D match, TRBD1 (5 bases). The length of the CDR3 is 15 residues. CDR1 and CDR2 from the germline V gene are LNHDA and SQIVND (reference sequence). Trimming cost V 0 bases and J 8 bases, with 14 bases left between them. In DNA form, the CDR3 reads TGTGCCAGTAGTATAGAGCAGGGTGTGGTCGATGAGCAGTTCTTC. This gives the protein CASSIEQGVVDEQFF.

The CDR3 sequence is CASSDLGGQETQYF. The CDR3 bases are TGTGCCAGCAGTGACCTGGGCGGCCAAGAGACCCAGTACTTC. The chain joins TRBV2 to TRBJ2-5; unclear D gene. The CDR3 contains 14 residues. Germline-derived CDR1 and CDR2 are SNHLY and FYNNEI. V lost 3 bases and J lost 1, with 9 bases in between.

Only one count was recorded for this clone. The rearrangement uses TRBV2 and TRBJ2-3; 15 nucleotides line up with TRBD2. CDR3 length equals 19 residues. CDR1 is SNHLY and CDR2 is FYNNEI in the germline V gene. V shed 7 bases and J 2 bases; nucleotides not matched to a gene: 13. CDR3 residues: CASIGTSGRSRRFTDTQYF. The CDR3 nucleotides read TGTGCCAGCATTGGGACTAGCGGGAGGAGTCGAAGGTTCACAGATACGCAGTATTTT. Full variable domain (remainder filled in from reference TRBV2 and TRBJ2-3): EPEVTQTPSHQVTQMGQEVILRCVPISNHLYFYWYRQILGQKVEFLVSFYNNEISEKSEIFDDQFSVERPDGSNFTLKIRSTKLEDSAMYFCASIGTSGRSRRFTDTQYFGPGTRLTVL.

V usage is TRBV28 and J usage is TRBJ2-7; unclear D gene. The CDR3 sequence is 14 residues long. Germline loops: CDR1 MDHEN, CDR2 SYDVKM. V lost 5 bases to trimming and J lost 3 bases, with 14 bases between them. The CDR3 nucleotides are TGTGCCAGCAGTGGGCCTCAGAATCTCTACGAGCAGTACTTC. This translates into CASSGPQNLYEQYF.

In nucleotides, the CDR3 is TGTGCCAGCAGCTTCCCTCCGGGGCCCCCCAAAGAGACCCAGTACTTC. Its protein is CASSFPPGPPKETQYF. The chain couples TRBV5-4 to TRBJ2-5, with D perhaps TRBD1 or TRBD2 (5 bases each). This CDR3 is 16 amino acids long. The V end lost 2 bases, the J end lost 3 bases, and 17 bases lay between the germline ends. CDR1 SGHNT and CDR2 YYREEE come from the germline V gene (reference sequence).

The J gene is TRBJ2-1, the V gene TRBV10-3, with 9 bases lining up with TRBD1. This CDR3 comprises 16 residues. The J segment lost 1 base and the V segment lost 6 bases, leaving 7 bases of the junction unmatched. The germline gives CDR1 ENHRY, CDR2 SYGVKD. DNA for the CDR3: TGTGCCATCAGCAGGACAGGGGAATTGTCCTACAATGAGCAGTTCTTC. Residues: CAISRTGELSYNEQFF.

This clone was detected only once. The V call is TRBV7-9, the J call TRBJ2-7; perhaps D is TRBD1 or TRBD2 (5 bases each). Per the germline V gene, CDR1 is SEHNR and CDR2 is FQNEAQ (reference sequence). V lost 4 bases and J 5 bases, leaving 9 bases between the germline ends. The CDR3 loop spans 12 amino acids. The CDR3 nucleotides read TGTGCCAGCAGCTGGGGGTTCGACGAGCAGTACTTC. Translation gives CASSWGFDEQYF. Full variable domain (rest looked up from reference TRBV7-9 and TRBJ2-7): DTGVSQNPRHKITKRGQNVTFRCDPISEHNRLYWYRQTLGQGPEFLTYFQNEAQLEKSRLLSDRFSAERPKGSFSTLEIQRTEQGDSAMYLCASSWGFDEQYFGPGTRLTVT.

J is TRBJ2-7 and V is TRBV9; no firm D call. The CDR3 spans 14 residues. Germline CDR1 SGDLS, CDR2 YYNGEE. Trimming took off 0 bases at V and 2 bases at J, with 9 bases between the two ends. The CDR3 nucleotides read TGTGCCAGCAGCGTAGAATCTCCTGCCTACGAGCAGTACTTC. Protein product: CASSVESPAYEQYF.

V gene TRBV7-9 combines with J gene TRBJ2-3, with 8 bases identical to TRBD2. The germline V gene has CDR1 SEHNR and CDR2 FQNEAQ (reference sequence). Trimming removed 5 bases from V and 0 bases from J; junction bases left unmatched: 10. The CDR3 covers 17 residues. The CDR3 here is CASSDRLAGDSTDTQYF. The CDR3 DNA reads TGTGCCAGCAGCGACCGCCTAGCGGGCGATAGCACAGATACGCAGTATTTT.

V and J are TRBV19 and TRBJ1-1; D is undetermined. V was clipped by 4 bases and J by 1 base, with 4 bases between them. This CDR3 region has 12 residues. The germline V gene has CDR1 LNHDA and CDR2 SQIVND (reference sequence). The CDR3, as DNA: TGTGCCAGTAGTAGACCGAACACTGAAGCTTTCTTT. Translation gives CASSRPNTEAFF.

The CDR3 DNA reads TGTGCCAGCAGACCGGACAGGCTGGCTAGCGAGACCCAGTACTTC. This encodes CASRPDRLASETQYF. The J gene is TRBJ2-5, the V gene TRBV27, with TRBD1 matching over 7 bases. The V segment lost 6 bases and the J segment 5 bases; nucleotides outside the gene matches: 12. Germline V gives CDR1 MNHEY, CDR2 SMNVEV (reference sequence). This CDR3 comprises 15 residues.

This clone has more than one count but fewer than ten. The rearrangement uses TRBV11-2 and TRBJ2-5, with 13 bases aligning to TRBD2. CDR1 is SGHAT and CDR2 is FQNNGV in the germline V gene. The V segment lost 3 bases and the J segment 3 bases; nucleotides outside the gene matches: 7. This CDR3 has 17 amino acids. The CDR3 protein is CASSFSLGTSGKETQYF. The CDR3 nucleotides are TGTGCCAGCAGCTTCTCACTCGGGACTAGCGGGAAAGAGACCCAGTACTTC.

J is TRBJ2-7 and V is TRBV19; a possible D gene is TRBD1 (6 bases). The germline CDR1 and CDR2 sequences are LNHDA and SQIVND (reference sequence). V was shortened by 6 bases and J by 2 bases, with 11 bases between the two germline ends. The CDR3 runs 13 residues. In nucleotides, the CDR3 is TGTGCCAGTAGGGGGACAATGACCTACGAGCAGTACTTC. It specifies CASRGTMTYEQYF. Complete variable domain (other parts from reference TRBV19 and TRBJ2-7): DGGITQSPKYLFRKEGQNVTLSCEQNLNHDAMYWYRQDPGQGLRLIYYSQIVNDFQKGDIAEGYSVSREKKESFPLTVTSAQKNPTAFYLCASRGTMTYEQYFGPGTRLTVT.

The chain employs TRBV9 and TRBJ2-1; D could derive from TRBD1 or TRBD2 (5 bases each). This CDR3 region has 16 residues. The V end was cut by 4 bases, the J end by 0 bases, with 14 bases between. The V gene's germline CDR1 is SGDLS and CDR2 YYNGEE. DNA for the CDR3: TGTGCCAGCAGCTTACTTGGTGGGGGCTCCTACAATGAGCAGTTCTTC. Its translation is CASSLLGGGSYNEQFF. The whole variable domain, filled in from reference TRBV9 and TRBJ2-1, reads DSGVTQTPKHLITATGQRVTLRCSPRSGDLSVYWYQQSLDQGLQFLIQYYNGEERAKGNILERFSAQQFPDLHSELNLSSLELGDSALYFCASSLLGGGSYNEQFFGPGTRLTVL.

This sequence joins TRBV28 and TRBJ1-5, with D unclear. The germline V gene has CDR1 MDHEN and CDR2 SYDVKM. This CDR3 has 14 amino acids. V was clipped by 5 bases and J by 3 bases, with 11 bases between them. The CDR3 loop is CASSPLRINQPQHF. The CDR3 nucleotides read TGTGCCAGCAGTCCCCTCAGGATCAATCAGCCCCAGCATTTT.

Of note for this clone: Other DNA sequences in the same sample also yield this CDR3. The chain uses TRBV28 and TRBJ1-4; D gene uncertain. The CDR3 has 15 residues. Deletions cut 3 bases from V and 0 bases from J, with 8 bases between. Germline V lookup: CDR1 MDHEN, CDR2 SYDVKM. For the CDR3, the DNA is TGTGCCAGCAGTTTGGGAGGTGCAACTAATGAAAAACTGTTTTTT. Translation: CASSLGGATNEKLFF.

The V and J genes are TRBV28 and TRBJ2-6; D may match TRBD1 or TRBD2 (6 bases each). CDR3 size: 15 residues. The ends were cut back, 4 bases at V and 13 bases at J, with 20 bases in the middle. Germline V gene sequence: CDR1 MDHEN, CDR2 SYDVKM. The CDR3 bases are TGTGCCAGCAGTTCACGCATCGTGGGGGGCGGGGTCCTGACTTTC. Amino acid sequence: CASSSRIVGGGVLTF.

This clone came up once. This is likely an artifact of a read error, given a far larger clone one base away. The sample holds other DNA sequences that translate to the same CDR3. The rearrangement uses TRBV5-1 and TRBJ2-1; 7 nucleotides line up with TRBD1. The CDR3 spans 13 residues. Germline lookup yields CDR1 SGHRS and CDR2 YFSETQ. The CDR3 is CASSWGTVNEQFF. CDR3 coding DNA: TGTGCCAGCAGCTGGGGGACAGTCAATGAGCAGTTCTTC.

This clone was observed once. The V and J genes are TRBV7-2 and TRBJ2-1; D not certain. CDR3 size: 13 residues. Per the germline V gene, CDR1 is SGHTA and CDR2 is FQGNSA. V gave up 5 bases and J gave up 7 bases, with 12 bases separating them. CDR3 DNA: TGTGCCAGCAGCGACCAACCTAGAAATGAGCAGTTCTTC. Amino acids: CASSDQPRNEQFF.

The chain combines TRBV7-9 with TRBJ1-2, with 10 nucleotides matching TRBD1. Trimming removed 5 bases from V and 2 bases from J; junction bases left unmatched: 8. Germline CDR1 and CDR2: SEHNR and FQNEAQ (reference sequence). The CDR3 has 16 amino acids. The CDR3 DNA sequence: TGTGCCAGCAGCAAGGGACAGGGGCATCCGAACTATGGCTACACCTTC. Its translation is CASSKGQGHPNYGYTF.

This clone was recorded a few times. This chain joins TRBV11-2 and TRBJ2-4, with 8 bases fitting TRBD2. Germline assignment: CDR1 SGHAT and CDR2 FQNNGV. Trimming removed 5 bases from V and 0 bases from J; junction bases left unmatched: 6. The CDR3 consists of 16 residues. Here the CDR3 reads CASSPVAGIAKNIQYF. In DNA, the CDR3 is TGTGCCAGCAGCCCAGTAGCGGGAATAGCCAAAAACATTCAGTACTTC.